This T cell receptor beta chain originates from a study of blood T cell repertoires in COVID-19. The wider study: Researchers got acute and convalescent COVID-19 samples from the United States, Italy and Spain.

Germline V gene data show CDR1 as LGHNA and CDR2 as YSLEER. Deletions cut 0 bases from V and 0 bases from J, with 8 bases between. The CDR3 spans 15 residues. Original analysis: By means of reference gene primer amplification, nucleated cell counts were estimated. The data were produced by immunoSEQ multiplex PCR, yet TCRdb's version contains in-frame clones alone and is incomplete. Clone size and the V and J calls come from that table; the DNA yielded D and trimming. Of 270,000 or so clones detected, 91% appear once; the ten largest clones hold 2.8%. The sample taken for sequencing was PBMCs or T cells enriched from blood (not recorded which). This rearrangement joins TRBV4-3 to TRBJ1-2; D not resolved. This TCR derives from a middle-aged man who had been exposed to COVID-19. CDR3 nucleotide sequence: TGCGCCAGCAGCCAAGAGGTCAGCGCTAACTATGGCTACACCTTC. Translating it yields CASSQEVSANYGYTF.